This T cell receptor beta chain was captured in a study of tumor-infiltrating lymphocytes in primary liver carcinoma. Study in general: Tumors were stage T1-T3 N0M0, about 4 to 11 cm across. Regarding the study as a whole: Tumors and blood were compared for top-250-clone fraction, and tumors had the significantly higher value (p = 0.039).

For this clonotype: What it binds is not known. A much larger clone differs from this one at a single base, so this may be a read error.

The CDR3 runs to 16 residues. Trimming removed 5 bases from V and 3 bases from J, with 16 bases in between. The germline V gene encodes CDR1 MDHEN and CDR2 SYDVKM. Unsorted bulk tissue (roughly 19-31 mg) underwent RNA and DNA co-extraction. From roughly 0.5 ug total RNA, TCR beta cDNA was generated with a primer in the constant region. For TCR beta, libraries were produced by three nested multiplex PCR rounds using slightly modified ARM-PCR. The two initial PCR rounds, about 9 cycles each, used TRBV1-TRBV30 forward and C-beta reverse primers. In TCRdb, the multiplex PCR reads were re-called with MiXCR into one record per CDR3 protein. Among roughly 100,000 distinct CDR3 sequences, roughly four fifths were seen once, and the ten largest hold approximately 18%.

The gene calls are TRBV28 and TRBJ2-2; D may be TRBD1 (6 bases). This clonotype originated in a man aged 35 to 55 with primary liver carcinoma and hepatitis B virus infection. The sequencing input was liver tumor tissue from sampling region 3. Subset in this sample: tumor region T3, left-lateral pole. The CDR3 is CASSPLLDRYTGELFF. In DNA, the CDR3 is TGTGCCAGCAGTCCTCTATTGGACAGATACACCGGGGAGCTGTTTTTT. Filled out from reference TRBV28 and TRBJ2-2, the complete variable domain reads DVKVTQSSRYLVKRTGEKVFLECVQDMDHENMFWYRQDPGLGLRLIYFSYDVKMKEKGDIPEGYSVSREKKERFSLILESASTNQTSMYLCASSPLLDRYTGELFFGEGSRLTVL.